This T cell receptor (beta chain) was sequenced for a study of blood T cell repertoires in COVID-19. As for the study in general: Samples came from the United States, Italy and Spain, spanning acute and convalescent COVID-19. T cells, B-cell-depleted T cells, or PBMCs supplied cDNA or gDNA.

Original analysis: Reference gene primer amplification gave estimated nucleated cell counts. Generated by immunoSEQ multiplex PCR, the TCRdb table keeps only in-frame clones and is missing some. Clonal size and the V and J genes are those of that table, whereas D and trimming came from the DNA. The table has about 14,000 clones, about 80% seen once. This CDR3 contains 15 residues. The V end was cut by 5 bases, the J end by 6 bases, with 14 bases between. Germline V gene sequence: CDR1 SGHTA, CDR2 FQGTGA. The sequencing sample was made of peripheral blood. The chain uses TRBV7-3 and TRBJ1-6; maybe TRBD1 (5 bases). The sequence came from an older woman with acute or convalescent COVID-19. CDR3 residues: CASSLTTVFNSPLHF. The CDR3 DNA reads as TGTGCCAGCAGCCTTACGACAGTGTTTAATTCACCCCTCCACTTT.